These 25 T cell receptor beta chains came from one sample sequenced in a study of T cell responses to AZD1222 COVID-19 vaccine. Data came from immunoSEQ multiplex PCR; TCRdb stores just in-frame clones and leaves some out. This table has some 200,000 clones, about 93% appearing once. The sample was peripheral blood, taken on day 0 of MenACWY control vaccination. Receptors were obtained from an adult in good health.

The V call is TRBV27, the J call TRBJ2-7; weak D call: TRBD1 (6 bases). The CDR3 is made up of 16 amino acids. Germline CDR1 is MNHEY and CDR2 is SMNVEV (reference sequence). V was clipped by 6 bases and J by 2 bases, with 20 bases between them. For the CDR3, the DNA is TGTGCCAGCAGCCGCATTACAGGGCAACCCCCCTACGAGCAGTACTTC. Its protein product is CASSRITGQPPYEQYF.

The CDR3 loop reads CASSLTYEGGNQPQHF. Here the CDR3 DNA reads TGTGCCAGCTCACTAACTTATGAGGGAGGCAATCAGCCCCAGCATTTT. The chain combines TRBV18 with TRBJ1-5, with D hard to call. The germline gives CDR1 KGHSH, CDR2 LQKENI. V lost 4 bases to trimming and J lost 2 bases, with 15 bases between them. There are 16 residues in the CDR3. The full variable domain, completed using reference TRBV18 and TRBJ1-5, is NAGVMQNPRHLVRRRGQEARLRCSPMKGHSHVYWYRQLPEEGLKFMVYLQKENIIDESGMPKERFSAEFPKEGPSILRIQQVVRGDSAAYFCASSLTYEGGNQPQHFGDGTRLSIL.

A single count supports this clone. J is TRBJ2-3 and V is TRBV27; 9 nucleotides line up with TRBD2. Germline V lookup: CDR1 MNHEY, CDR2 SMNVEV (reference sequence). CDR3 length: 15 amino acids. Germline trimming cut 2 bases from V and 5 bases from J; bases unmatched to any gene: 5. In DNA, the CDR3 is TGTGCCAGCAGTTTACAGCGGGGGGCTGGAGATACGCAGTATTTT. This translates into CASSLQRGAGDTQYF.

V gene TRBV2 combines with J gene TRBJ2-1; 9 bases fit TRBD1. This CDR3 is 14 amino acids long. The trim removed 3 bases at V and 7 bases at J, leaving 4 bases unmatched. The germline V gene encodes CDR1 SNHLY and CDR2 FYNNEI. For the CDR3, the DNA is TGTGCCAGCAGTGAGAGGGGGACAGGGAATGAGCAGTTCTTC. Amino acid sequence: CASSERGTGNEQFF.

The chain's CDR3 is CASSLDGAEKLFF. The CDR3 DNA sequence: TGTGCCAGCAGCTTAGACGGGGCCGAAAAACTGTTTTTT. This chain links TRBV7-9 with TRBJ1-4; TRBD1 might be the D (5 bases). Trimming stripped 1 base from V and 8 bases from J, with 8 bases between. CDR1 and CDR2 from the germline V gene are SEHNR and FQNEAQ (reference sequence). This CDR3 contains 13 residues.

The V and J genes are TRBV30 and TRBJ2-7, with D uncertain. Germline CDR1 reads GTSNPN; CDR2 reads SVGIG (reference sequence). The CDR3 length is 10 residues. V was shortened by 5 bases and J by 6 bases, with 8 bases between the two germline ends. The DNA for the CDR3 is TGTGCCTGGGGGTTTTTCGAGCAGTACTTC. Its translation: CAWGFFEQYF.

The chain joins TRBV30 to TRBJ2-7, with D tentatively TRBD2 (5 bases). Germline CDR1 and CDR2: GTSNPN and SVGIG (reference sequence). V shed 0 bases and J shed 8 bases, with 11 bases lying between them. This CDR3 contains 12 residues. CDR3 protein: CAWSVPTGKQYF. The CDR3 DNA reads as TGTGCCTGGAGTGTACCAACGGGGAAGCAGTACTTC.

The chain joins TRBV4-2 to TRBJ2-7, with D possibly TRBD1 on 6 matching bases. Germline values: CDR1 LGHNA, CDR2 YNFKEQ. The CDR3 contains 15 residues. V was clipped by 4 bases and J by 3 bases, with 16 bases between them. The CDR3 sequence: CASSPEGHSRYEQYF. CDR3 nucleotide sequence: TGTGCCAGCAGCCCAGAGGGACACAGCCGCTACGAGCAGTACTTC.

The J gene is TRBJ1-1, the V gene TRBV7-3; D gene unclear. The CDR3 length is 13 residues. Looked up from germline, CDR1 is SGHTA and CDR2 is FQGTGA. The ends were cut back, 5 bases at V and 0 bases at J, with 7 bases in the middle. CDR3 in amino acids: CASSAYLNTEAFF. CDR3 bases: TGTGCCAGCAGCGCCTACTTGAACACTGAAGCTTTCTTT. Full variable domain (rest looked up from reference TRBV7-3 and TRBJ1-1): GAGVSQTPSNKVTEKGKYVELRCDPISGHTALYWYRQSLGQGPEFLIYFQGTGAADDSGLPNDRFFAVRPEGSVSTLKIQRTERGDSAVYLCASSAYLNTEAFFGQGTRLTVV.

This clone has only a few counts. V gene TRBV28 combines with J gene TRBJ1-2; the match to TRBD1 covers 7 bases. Germline loops: CDR1 MDHEN, CDR2 SYDVKM. V dropped 3 bases and J dropped 13; count of bases not matched to a gene: 11. The CDR3 extends over 13 amino acids. The DNA for the CDR3 is TGTGCCAGCAGTTTTTCGACAGGGAGAGACTGCACCTTC. This translates into CASSFSTGRDCTF.

J is TRBJ1-5 and V is TRBV2, with a tentative D call TRBD1 (5 bases). This CDR3 spans 14 amino acids. V lost 6 bases and J 4 bases, leaving 13 bases between the germline ends. Germline lookup yields CDR1 SNHLY and CDR2 FYNNEI. For the CDR3, the DNA is TGTGCCAGCAGAACAAGGCCAGGGAATCAGCCCCAGCATTTT. Its translation: CASRTRPGNQPQHF.

This chain links TRBV15 with TRBJ1-1; possible D gene TRBD1, 5 bases. The V gene's germline CDR1 is LNHNV and CDR2 YYDKDF (reference sequence). This CDR3 comprises 15 residues. V was pared by 0 bases and J by 0 bases, with 8 bases between. The CDR3 sequence: CATSRDRGLNTEAFF. CDR3 nucleotides: TGTGCCACCAGCAGAGATAGGGGATTGAACACTGAAGCTTTCTTT.

This clone has a single count. The V and J genes are TRBV7-3 and TRBJ2-2; D is undetermined. This CDR3 spans 12 amino acids. Trimming left V 5 bases short and J 0 bases short, with 1 base between. Germline V CDR1 and CDR2: SGHTA, FQGTGA. CDR3 sequence: CASSPNTGELFF. CDR3 sequence (DNA): TGTGCCAGCAGCCCGAACACCGGGGAGCTGTTTTTT.

The chain employs TRBV7-3 and TRBJ2-1, with D perhaps matching TRBD2 (5 bases). This CDR3 has 13 residues. Trimming took 4 bases from V and 7 from J, leaving 11 bases between them. Germline CDR1 and CDR2: SGHTA and FQGTGA. The CDR3 region is CASSSRTGNEQFF. The DNA of the CDR3 is TGTGCCAGCAGCTCGCGGACGGGGAATGAGCAGTTCTTC.

V usage is TRBV6-4 and J usage is TRBJ1-5, with 7 bases matching TRBD1. The length of the CDR3 is 17 residues. Per germline, CDR1 MRHNA and CDR2 SNTAGT. With 7 bases clipped from V and 2 bases from J, the junction kept 14 bases outside the gene matches. CDR3 nucleotides: TGTGCCAGCATAGGAAAGGTAGGGGGCTGGGGCAATCAGCCCCAGCATTTT. It is translated as CASIGKVGGWGNQPQHF.

V and J are TRBV19 and TRBJ2-5, with D unclear. The germline V gene encodes CDR1 LNHDA and CDR2 SQIVND (reference sequence). This CDR3 is 14 amino acids long. V lost 6 bases and J lost 1, with 12 bases in between. CDR3 in amino acids: CASRGGPFQETQYF. As DNA, the CDR3 is TGTGCCAGTAGAGGTGGACCGTTCCAAGAGACCCAGTACTTC.

V usage is TRBV6-6 and J usage is TRBJ1-2, with 7 positions matching TRBD1. Per germline, CDR1 MNHNY and CDR2 SVGAGI (reference sequence). V was clipped by 6 bases and J by 3 bases; unmatched bases: 7. The CDR3 consists of 14 residues. The CDR3 DNA sequence: TGTGCCAGCAGGTTAGACAGGGCCCACTATGGCTACACCTTC. Translation: CASRLDRAHYGYTF.

This clone was seen more than once but under ten times. V usage is TRBV5-6 and J usage is TRBJ2-7, with D unresolved. V was cut by 0 bases and J by 5 bases, with 9 bases left in between. Germline V CDR1 and CDR2: SGHDT, YYEEEE. The CDR3 covers 13 residues. CDR3 sequence (DNA): TGTGCCAGCAGCTTGGTAGTCGGCCACGAGCAGTACTTC. As protein: CASSLVVGHEQYF.

The gene calls are TRBV7-2 and TRBJ2-1; perhaps D is TRBD1 or TRBD2 (6 bases each). The CDR3 consists of 15 residues. Germline CDR1 is SGHTA and CDR2 is FQGNSA. Trimming took 3 bases from V and 4 from J, leaving 13 bases between them. This CDR3 reads CASSFGGGGYNEQFF. The CDR3, as DNA: TGTGCCAGCAGCTTCGGTGGAGGGGGGTACAATGAGCAGTTCTTC.

A few counts support this clone. The chain links TRBV19 to TRBJ1-6, with D hard to call. The CDR3 is 12 amino acids. V shed 5 bases and J shed 12 bases, with 11 bases lying between them. Germline CDR1 reads LNHDA; CDR2 reads SQIVND (reference sequence). The CDR3 loop is CASSSIPGPLHF. For the CDR3, the DNA is TGTGCCAGTAGTTCTATACCGGGACCCCTCCACTTT.

This clone was seen a single time. The chain joins TRBV9 to TRBJ1-1; no firm D call. V gave up 5 bases and J gave up 6 bases, with 14 bases separating them. The CDR3 extends over 13 amino acids. CDR1 and CDR2 from the germline V gene are SGDLS and YYNGEE. The CDR3 spells CASRSQVCAEAFF. The DNA of the CDR3 is TGTGCCAGCAGATCCCAGGTGTGCGCTGAAGCTTTCTTT.

CDR3 DNA: TGTGCCAGCAGCCAAGGAATAGTGGGCTACACCTTC. Protein: CASSQGIVGYTF. The J gene is TRBJ1-2, the V gene TRBV3-1 (or the pseudogene TRBV3-2); D gene unclear. CDR1 is LGHDT, CDR2 YNNKEL, per germline (reference sequence). Trimming shortened V by 1 base and J by 8 bases, and 8 bases separated the two germline ends. This CDR3 has 12 amino acids.

The chain recombines TRBV14 with TRBJ1-5; TRBD1 is a possible D gene (6 bases). This CDR3 region has 14 residues. Trimming removed 1 base at V and 9 bases at J, with 13 bases between. CDR1 is SGHDN, CDR2 FVKESK, per germline. The DNA of the CDR3 is TGTGCCAGCAGCCAAGGCAGGGGTAACCCGCCCCAGCATTTT. Translated, it gives CASSQGRGNPPQHF.

V gene TRBV3-1 (or the pseudogene TRBV3-2) combines with J gene TRBJ1-2; no clear D gene. This CDR3 contains 12 residues. V was trimmed by 2 bases and J by 8 bases, leaving 9 bases between them. Looked up from germline, CDR1 is LGHDT and CDR2 is YNNKEL (reference sequence). The CDR3 DNA is TGTGCCAGCAGCCAATTTGGGGAGGGCTACACCTTC. Its protein product is CASSQFGEGYTF.

This clone was seen a handful of times. The chain employs TRBV10-3 and TRBJ2-5; TRBD1 matches at 10 bases. There are 13 residues in the CDR3. Losses at the gene ends were 10 bases for V and 3 bases for J; bases not matched to a gene: 5. CDR1 is ENHRY and CDR2 is SYGVKD in the germline V gene. This CDR3 is CANRQGAEETQYF. The CDR3, as DNA: TGTGCCAATCGACAGGGGGCGGAAGAGACCCAGTACTTC.